These 3 T cell receptor beta chains share one sample of origin, sequenced in a study of long-term antiretroviral therapy in people with HIV. Investigators performed immunoSEQ version v3.0 at survey level. Assay used: immunoSEQ multiplex PCR; TCRdb lists only in-frame clones, some missing. The repertoire has tens of thousands of clones, roughly 80% of them found once; the top ten carry 5.5% to 8.5%. This specimen consisted of unsorted PBMCs, obtained 0.3 years after starting antiretroviral therapy. All receptors derive from a man aged 35 to 55 with HIV.

This clone was counted only a few times. This chain uses TRBV7-2 with TRBJ1-3; D remains ambiguous. Germline V lookup: CDR1 SGHTA, CDR2 FQGNSA. The CDR3 runs 14 residues. The V end lost 5 bases, the J end lost 0 bases, and 8 bases lay between the germline ends. This CDR3 reads CASSRTDSGNTIYF. The CDR3 DNA is TGTGCCAGCAGCCGGACGGACTCTGGAAACACCATATATTTT.

This chain joins TRBV28 and TRBJ1-3, with 9 bases that match TRBD1. The CDR3 length is 15 residues. In germline, CDR1 is MDHEN, CDR2 SYDVKM. With V trimmed by 5 bases and J by 4 bases, 6 bases remained unmatched. CDR3 nucleotides: TGTGCCAGCAGTCTACAGGGGGCGGAAGGAAACACCATATATTTT. It translates to CASSLQGAEGNTIYF.

The chain is built from TRBV19 and TRBJ1-5; 7 bases align to TRBD1. Germline CDR1 and CDR2: LNHDA and SQIVND (reference sequence). CDR3 length: 14 amino acids. V lost 6 bases to trimming and J lost 9 bases; unmatched junction nucleotides: 11. The CDR3 reads CASSLTGQNWPQHF. Written as DNA, the CDR3 is TGTGCCAGTAGCCTGACAGGGCAAAACTGGCCCCAGCATTTT.